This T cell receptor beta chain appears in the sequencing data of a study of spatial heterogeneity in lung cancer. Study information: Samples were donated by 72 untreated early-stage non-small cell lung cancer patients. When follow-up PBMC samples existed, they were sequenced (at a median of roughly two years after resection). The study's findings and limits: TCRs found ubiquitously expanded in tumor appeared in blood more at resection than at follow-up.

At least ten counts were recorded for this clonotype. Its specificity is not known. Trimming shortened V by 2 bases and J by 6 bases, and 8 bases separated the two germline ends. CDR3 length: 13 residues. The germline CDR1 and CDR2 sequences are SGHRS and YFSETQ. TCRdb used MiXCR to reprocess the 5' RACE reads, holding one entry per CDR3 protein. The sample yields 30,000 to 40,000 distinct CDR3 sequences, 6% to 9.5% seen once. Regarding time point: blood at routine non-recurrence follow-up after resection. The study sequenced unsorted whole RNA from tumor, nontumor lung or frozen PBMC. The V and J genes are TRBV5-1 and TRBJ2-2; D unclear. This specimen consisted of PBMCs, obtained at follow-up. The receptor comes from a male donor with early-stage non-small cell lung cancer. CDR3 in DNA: TGCGCCAGCAGCTTAGGCGAGGCCGGGGAGCTGTTTTTT. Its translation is CASSLGEAGELFF.